This is a list of T cell receptor beta chains from one sample in a study of blood T cells in healthy people across ages. Via MiXCR, TCRdb re-called the 5' RACE reads, giving one row per CDR3 protein. This sample has 1.5 million to 2 million distinct CDR3 sequences; roughly 27% occur once, and the top ten carry approximately 7.7%. Sample: blood. The receptors derive from a woman under 40 in good health. Each CDR3 is given with its conserved first and last residue. The D gene is left open where the match is weak. Where a row states a size, it is once, few, many or the class of an expanded clone; other rows omit it.

d_call	j_call	v_call	clone_size	cdr3_nt	cdr3_aa
-	TRBJ2-4	TRBV29-1	many	TGCAGCGTTGAAACGGGACAAGGCAAAAACATTCAGTACTTC	CSVETGQGKNIQYF
-	TRBJ1-4	TRBV13	-	TGTGCCAGCAGCCGCTTTGGCCAGGGCTTAGGAAAACTGTTTTTT	CASSRFGQGLGKLFF
TRBD2	TRBJ2-5	TRBV7-2	few	TGTGCCAGCAGCTATCTACTAGCGGGAGGCAGTGAGACCCAGTACTTC	CASSYLLAGGSETQYF
TRBD1	TRBJ2-7	TRBV10-2	few	TGCGCCAGCAGTGGGCCGGACAGGGCGTCCTACGAGCAGTACTTC	CASSGPDRASYEQYF
-	TRBJ2-1	TRBV29-1	-	TGCAGCGTACCGAGGCCGACAGTCAATGAGCAGTTCTTC	CSVPRPTVNEQFF
-	TRBJ1-1	TRBV28	-	TGCGCCACCTCCTCCCTCACTGAAGCTTTCTTT	CATSSLTEAFF
-	TRBJ2-4	TRBV29-1	-	TGCAGCGTTGGGGTATCAGTAAACATTCAGTACTTC	CSVGVSVNIQYF
-	TRBJ2-1	TRBV7-2	-	TGTGCCAGCAGCCCTCTCCTTCCACGAGACAATGAGCAGTTCTTC	CASSPLLPRDNEQFF
-	TRBJ2-1	TRBV4-2	-	TGTGCCAGCAGCCAAGGGTGGACTTCTGATGAGCAGTTCTTC	CASSQGWTSDEQFF
-	TRBJ2-7	TRBV5-1	-	TGCGCCAGCAGCTTGGGCCTGGGGTCAGATTTCTCCTACGAGCAGTACTTC	CASSLGLGSDFSYEQYF
-	TRBJ1-6	TRBV28	few	TGTGCCAGCAGTACGGTGCAGGGAGCATCACCCCTCCACTTT	CASSTVQGASPLHF
-	TRBJ1-1	TRBV12-3/TRBV12-4	-	TGTGCCAGCAGTTTAATGGAAACCTCTTTCTTT	CASSLMETSFF
-	TRBJ2-5	TRBV7-2	-	TGTGCCAGCAGCCCGGGGACATCTCTGACCCAGTACTTC	CASSPGTSLTQYF
-	TRBJ2-1	TRBV25-1	few	TGTGCCAGCTCCCGGGCAGGCGGGAATGAGCAGTTCTTC	CASSRAGGNEQFF
-	TRBJ1-3	TRBV7-9	-	TGTGCCAGCAGCTCCGAGTGGATAAACACCATATATTTT	CASSSEWINTIYF
-	TRBJ1-2	TRBV12-3/TRBV12-4	few	TGTGCCAGCAGTTTATTCCCCGGCGGCTATGGCTACACCTTC	CASSLFPGGYGYTF
TRBD2	TRBJ2-1	TRBV20-1	-	TGCAGTGCTAGAGGTGGGACTAGCGGTCCCTACAATGAGCAGTTCTTC	CSARGGTSGPYNEQFF
TRBD2	TRBJ2-3	TRBV9	-	TGTGCCAGCAGCGGACCCGGGGGGTCAGGAGATACGCAGTATTTT	CASSGPGGSGDTQYF
-	TRBJ2-3	TRBV29-1	many	TGCAGCGTTGGGCAGTTAAACACAGATACGCAGTATTTT	CSVGQLNTDTQYF
-	TRBJ2-7	TRBV3-1	-	TGTGCCAGCAGCCCTCAGGAGGGCTACGAGCAGTACTTC	CASSPQEGYEQYF
TRBD1	TRBJ2-4	TRBV9	few	TGTGCCAGCAGCATCGAGACAGGGGTGCAGTACTTC	CASSIETGVQYF
-	TRBJ2-4	TRBV20-1	few	TGCAGTGCTAGCCCCGGGAGCATATACGATCAGTACTTC	CSASPGSIYDQYF
-	TRBJ2-7	TRBV28	many	TGTGCCACCCTAACCCCCATAAGACCCTACGAGCAGTACTTC	CATLTPIRPYEQYF
TRBD1	TRBJ1-6	TRBV7-9	-	TGTGCCAGCAGCAGCAGACAGGGGCCTAATTCACCCCTCCACTTT	CASSSRQGPNSPLHF
TRBD2	TRBJ2-1	TRBV20-1	-	TGCAGTGCTAGAGGGGCGGCTAGCGGGAGAGGGGATGAGCAGTTCTTC	CSARGAASGRGDEQFF
TRBD2	TRBJ2-1	TRBV5-1	-	TGCGCCAGCAGGGGGACTAGCGGACCGAATGAGCAGTTCTTC	CASRGTSGPNEQFF
TRBD1	TRBJ2-2	TRBV7-2	-	TGTGCCAGCAGCTATACCCAGGACAGGGCAACCACCGGGGAGCTGTTTTTT	CASSYTQDRATTGELFF
TRBD2	TRBJ2-1	TRBV20-1	-	TGCAGTGCTCACCCGGTTAGCGGGGGTGAGCAGTTCTTC	CSAHPVSGGEQFF
TRBD2	TRBJ2-7	TRBV5-1	-	TGCGCCAGCAGCTTGGTCGCGGGAGGGCTTGAGCAGTACTTC	CASSLVAGGLEQYF
TRBD1	TRBJ2-7	TRBV4-1	-	TGCGCCAGCAGGACAGGGACAGGGGCATACAATGAGCAGTACTTC	CASRTGTGAYNEQYF
-	TRBJ1-5	TRBV3-1	-	TGTGCCAGCAGTCCTTACAGGGGCAATCAGCCCCAGCATTTT	CASSPYRGNQPQHF